A selection of T cell receptor beta chains follows, all from one sample in a study of T-cell reconstitution after alpha-beta-depleted transplantation in children. Each CDR3 protein is one row after TCRdb ran MiXCR on the PCR reads. The sample consists of approximately 630,000 distinct CDR3 sequences, less than 15% of them appearing once. This specimen was PBMCs, taken before TCRalphabeta/CD19-depleted stem cell transplant. The receptors here all came from a girl aged 2-10 years with congenital amegakaryocytic thrombocytopenia, due to receive a stem cell transplant. The CDR3 runs from the conserved cysteine through the conserved F or W. Each record gives: clone size, V gene, D gene, J gene, CDR3 DNA, CDR3 protein. The D gene is left open where the match is weak. Expanded clones are given a class, and other clones once, few, many or no size at all.

many	TRBV20-1	NA	TRBJ2-3	TGCAGTGCTACGGACCGCTATACAGGGCTTACGCAGTATTTT	CSATDRYTGLTQYF
few	TRBV3-1	TRBD2	TRBJ2-1	TGTGCCAGCAGCCTAATCCGGACTAGCGGGAGCGTGGGCGATGAGCAGTTCTTC	CASSLIRTSGSVGDEQFF
many	TRBV5-1	TRBD2	TRBJ2-5	TGCGCCAGCAGCCAAGGACTAGCGGACCAAGAGACCCAGTACTTC	CASSQGLADQETQYF
many	TRBV5-1	NA	TRBJ2-2	TGCGCCAGCAGCTTTTCTGGAATCGGGGAGCTGTTTTTT	CASSFSGIGELFF
NA	TRBV5-1	NA	TRBJ2-1	TGCGCCAGCAGCTTAGGCCCATCGGAACGTACCATACAGTTCTTC	CASSLGPSERTIQFF
NA	TRBV7-9	TRBD1	TRBJ1-1	TGTGCCAGCAGCGAGGGACAGTTGAACACTGAAGCTTTCTTT	CASSEGQLNTEAFF
many	TRBV20-1	NA	TRBJ2-5	TGCAGTGCTGCCAATTCGGGGGAGACCCAGTACTTC	CSAANSGETQYF
few	TRBV28	NA	TRBJ2-3	TGTGCCAGCAGCACCTCACCGAATACGCAGTATTTT	CASSTSPNTQYF
many	TRBV7-8	TRBD1	TRBJ2-5	TGTGCCAGCAGTGGGACAGGGGTAGAGACCCAGTACTTC	CASSGTGVETQYF
many	TRBV6-5	NA	TRBJ2-2	TGTGCCAGCAGTTACGGCCAGACGAACACCGGGGAGCTGTTTTTT	CASSYGQTNTGELFF
few	TRBV19	NA	TRBJ2-7	TGTGCCAGTAGTATAGCGGCAGACTCCTACGAGCAGTACTTC	CASSIAADSYEQYF
NA	TRBV19	TRBD1	TRBJ2-5	TGTGCCAGTAAACTACAGGGGGCAAAGGAGACCCAGTACTTC	CASKLQGAKETQYF
many	TRBV4-1	NA	TRBJ2-6	TGCGCCAGCAGCCAAGCTTTCGATTCTGGGGCCAACGTCCTGACTTTC	CASSQAFDSGANVLTF
few	TRBV27	TRBD1	TRBJ2-5	TGTGCCAGCAGTTTGCAGGGGGAAGAAGAGACCCAGTACTTC	CASSLQGEEETQYF
many	TRBV20-1	NA	TRBJ2-1	TGCAGTGCCACCTGGGATGAGCAGTTCTTC	CSATWDEQFF
many	TRBV28	NA	TRBJ1-5	TGTGCCAGCAGTTTAAGCGGGGTTGTGGCCCAGCATTTT	CASSLSGVVAQHF
NA	TRBV10-2	NA	TRBJ1-3	TGCGCCAGCAGTGGGACGGAGGGAAACACCATATATTTT	CASSGTEGNTIYF
NA	TRBV27	TRBD2	TRBJ2-5	TGTGCCAGCAGTTTACAGCGGGGTCAAGAGACCCAGTACTTC	CASSLQRGQETQYF
few	TRBV12-3/TRBV12-4	TRBD2	TRBJ2-1	TGTGCCAGCAATCGTGCCGGACTAGCGGCGGGCAATGAGCAGTTCTTC	CASNRAGLAAGNEQFF
few	TRBV3-1	TRBD2	TRBJ2-1	TGTGCCAGCAGACTAGCGGGAGAAGATGAGCAGTTCTTC	CASRLAGEDEQFF
few	TRBV20-1	TRBD2	TRBJ2-1	TGCAGTGCCCAGCGGGAGGGCCGTATAAATGAGCAGTTCTTC	CSAQREGRINEQFF
many	TRBV5-1	NA	TRBJ1-2	TGCGCCAGCAGCTTGTCCACGGGGGGTCAGGGCTACACCTTC	CASSLSTGGQGYTF
NA	TRBV7-6	NA	TRBJ1-4	TGTGCCAGCAGCTTACTTGGGACGGAGAATGAAAAACTGTTTTTT	CASSLLGTENEKLFF
NA	TRBV12-3/TRBV12-4	NA	TRBJ2-2	TGTGCCAGCAGCCTTCAATCGAGTGCCGGGGAGCTGTTTTTT	CASSLQSSAGELFF
few	TRBV4-1	NA	TRBJ2-2	TGCGCCAGCAGCCAAGGGGAGGCCCTCGAGAACGGGGAGCTGTTTTTT	CASSQGEALENGELFF
many	TRBV6-1	TRBD2	TRBJ2-3	TGTGCCAGCAGCAGCATCCCTAGCGGGAGTACAGATACGCAGTATTTT	CASSSIPSGSTDTQYF
many	TRBV12-3/TRBV12-4	NA	TRBJ2-1	TGTGCCAGCACCCTGGCAGGGCCGACGATAGAGCAGTTCTTC	CASTLAGPTIEQFF
many	TRBV20-1	NA	TRBJ2-5	TGCAGTGCTAGAGCCTTGGGGACCCAGTACTTC	CSARALGTQYF
few	TRBV12-3/TRBV12-4	TRBD2	TRBJ2-1	TGTGCCAGCAAGCGTAATAGCGGGAGGTACTACAATGAGCAGTTCTTC	CASKRNSGRYYNEQFF
many	TRBV5-1	NA	TRBJ1-1	TGCGCCAGCAGCTTGGGGCAGGCCGTGAACACTGAAGCTTTCTTT	CASSLGQAVNTEAFF
many	TRBV20-1	TRBD2	TRBJ2-7	TGCAGTGCTAGATCGATAGCGGGAAGCTACGAGCAGTACTTC	CSARSIAGSYEQYF
few	TRBV15	NA	TRBJ1-2	TGTGCCACCAGCAGAGATCCGGGTGGTGGCTATGGCTACACCTTC	CATSRDPGGGYGYTF
many	TRBV20-1	NA	TRBJ2-1	TGCAGTGCTAGATGGACAGAGAAGAATGAGCAGTTCTTC	CSARWTEKNEQFF
NA	TRBV12-3/TRBV12-4	NA	TRBJ2-4	TGTGCCAGCGGAACGGACGGAAACATTCAGTACTTC	CASGTDGNIQYF
many	TRBV12-3/TRBV12-4	NA	TRBJ1-6	TGTGCCAGCAGCCGAAATTCCGGGACCTATAATTCACCCCTCCACTTT	CASSRNSGTYNSPLHF
few	TRBV28	TRBD1	TRBJ2-3	TGTGCCAGCAGTACACCGACAGGGGCGGGCACAGATACGCAGTATTTT	CASSTPTGAGTDTQYF
few	TRBV2	TRBD1	TRBJ2-7	TGTGCCAGCAGTGAGATCCCGGGACAGGGACCGGGTAGATACGAGCAGTACTTC	CASSEIPGQGPGRYEQYF
many	TRBV5-1	NA	TRBJ2-7	TGCGCCAGCAGCTTGGTATACGGATCCTACGAGCAGTACTTC	CASSLVYGSYEQYF
many	TRBV15	TRBD1	TRBJ1-6	TGTGCCACCAGCAGACCCAAGGGGACAGGGTATTCACCCCTCCACTTT	CATSRPKGTGYSPLHF
many	TRBV12-3/TRBV12-4	TRBD2	TRBJ2-1	TGTGCCAGCAGACCAGCGGGAGGATTCCACAATGAGCAGTTCTTC	CASRPAGGFHNEQFF
many	TRBV12-3/TRBV12-4	TRBD2	TRBJ2-1	TGTGCCAGCAGCCTGTTAGGACTAGCTATCTACAATGAGCAGTTCTTC	CASSLLGLAIYNEQFF
many	TRBV6-1	NA	TRBJ2-7	TGTGCCAGCAGCCAGCGTAACTCCTACGAGCAGTACTTC	CASSQRNSYEQYF
many	TRBV27	TRBD2	TRBJ2-7	TGTGCCAGCAGTCCCGGACTAGCGGGAGTCACCAGAGTCTCCGAGCAGTACTTC	CASSPGLAGVTRVSEQYF
many	TRBV6-4	NA	TRBJ2-1	TGTGCCAGCATGAGCGGGAATGAGCAGTTCTTC	CASMSGNEQFF